This T cell receptor beta chain was documented in a study of blood T cell repertoires in COVID-19. Study overall: Material from acute and convalescent COVID-19 was sourced from the United States, Italy and Spain.

Per the original data handling: Estimated nucleated cell counts came from reference gene primer amplification. Some clones are missing from TCRdb's copy, which holds only in-frame ones; the method was immunoSEQ multiplex PCR. The V and J calls and clone size were taken over from that table, and D and trimming were inferred from the DNA. Of roughly 110,000 clones in the sample, about three quarters are singletons; the top ten hold under 8%. Seattle researchers signed up patients amid active infection and tracked them longitudinally. From germline, CDR1 is WNHNN and CDR2 SYGVQD (reference sequence). After removal of 6 bases from V and 4 bases from J, the junction contained 3 bases not matched to a gene. This CDR3 spans 13 amino acids.

The chain recombines TRBV10-1 with TRBJ2-1, with 7 nucleotides matching TRBD1. The sequence came from a man of 80 years or more with COVID-19, enrolled during active disease. Sequences were obtained from peripheral blood. The CDR3 loop reads CASRGGRYNEQFF. CDR3 bases: TGCGCCAGCAGAGGGGGCCGATACAATGAGCAGTTCTTC.